Each of the 32 T cell receptor beta chains below was sequenced from the same sample in a study of response to subunit inactivated influenza vaccine. TCRdb re-analysed the RT-PCR reads in MiXCR, keeping a single row per CDR3 protein. Seen here are approximately 230,000 distinct CDR3 sequences, 12% observed once, and the top ten hold about 7.8%. Here the sequenced sample was non-naive T cells sorted from PBMCs, taken approximately 15 days before vaccination. The receptors derive from a man aged 45 to 65 who received an inactivated influenza vaccine.

A note on this clonotype: Its ends do not fully match the called genes, so a read error is possible. The chain employs TRBV10-3 and TRBJ2-5; D gene unclear. There are 11 residues in the CDR3. CDR1 is ENHRY, CDR2 SYGVKD, per germline. CDR3 sequence: CAFSEKETQYF. CDR3 DNA sequence: TGTGCCTTCAGTGAAAAAGAGACCCAGTACTTC.

This clonotype was detected ten times or more. V is TRBV15 and J is TRBJ2-1; 10 bases match TRBD2. This CDR3 comprises 16 residues. Per germline, CDR1 LNHNV and CDR2 YYDKDF (reference sequence). Trimming took 7 bases from V and 4 from J; bases not matched to a gene: 10. CDR3 region: CATKGLRTSGYNEQFF. The DNA for the CDR3 is TGTGCCACCAAGGGTTTACGGACTAGCGGTTACAATGAGCAGTTCTTC.

This chain links TRBV4-1 with TRBJ1-6, with 11 bases that match TRBD1. Trimming took 0 bases from V and 3 from J; bases not matched to a gene: 1. Germline loops: CDR1 MGHRA, CDR2 YSYEKL. The CDR3 length is 17 residues. The CDR3 region is CASSQDGTGGYNSPLHF. CDR3 DNA sequence: TGCGCCAGCAGCCAAGATGGGACAGGGGGCTATAATTCACCCCTCCACTTT.

CDR3 nucleotide sequence: TGTGCCAGCAGCCACACGAGGGTGGGTGGCTACACCTTC. Translating it yields CASSHTRVGGYTF. This chain links TRBV14 with TRBJ1-2; no definite D call. This CDR3 spans 13 amino acids. In germline, CDR1 is SGHDN, CDR2 FVKESK. V lost 3 bases and J 7 bases, leaving 12 bases between the germline ends.

The rearrangement joins TRBV2 to TRBJ2-3; D ambiguous. The CDR3 consists of 13 residues. From germline, CDR1 is SNHLY and CDR2 FYNNEI. This CDR3 reads CAVETYSTDTQYF. In DNA, the CDR3 is TGTGCAGTAGAGACCTATAGCACAGATACGCAGTATTTT.

This chain uses TRBV11-2 with TRBJ2-2; D is perhaps TRBD2 (6 bases). V lost 3 bases to trimming and J lost 4 bases, with 12 bases between them. Germline lookup yields CDR1 SGHAT and CDR2 FQNNGV. This CDR3 comprises 15 residues. The CDR3, as DNA: TGTGCCAGCAGCTTCGGGAGCGGTGCCACCGGGGAGCTGTTTTTT. It translates to CASSFGSGATGELFF.

Only a few counts were recorded for this clonotype. The rearrangement links TRBV7-2 to TRBJ2-7; D assignment may be TRBD1 or TRBD2 (5 bases each). The ends were cut back, 5 bases at V and 11 bases at J, with 19 bases in the middle. Per germline, CDR1 SGHTA and CDR2 FQGNSA. The CDR3 totals 13 residues. CDR3 in amino acids: CASSPGTTREEYF. As DNA, the CDR3 is TGTGCCAGCAGCCCGGGGACCACCCGAGAGGAGTACTTC.

In its sample, this clonotype was seen a few times. The chain is built from TRBV7-2 and TRBJ2-1, with 7 bases matching TRBD2. Trimming took 5 bases from V and 9 from J; bases not matched to a gene: 7. The germline V gene encodes CDR1 SGHTA and CDR2 FQGNSA. The CDR3 is made up of 13 amino acids. CDR3 loop: CASSLGLPGEQFF. Written as DNA, the CDR3 is TGTGCCAGCAGCCTGGGACTACCGGGTGAGCAGTTCTTC.

This clonotype was seen many times. J is TRBJ1-4 and V is TRBV11-3; D remains unclear. Germline CDR1 SGHNT, CDR2 YENEEA. V was trimmed by 5 bases and J by 8 bases, leaving 21 bases between them. This CDR3 is 16 amino acids long. Here the CDR3 DNA reads TGTGCCAGCAGCCATTACGCGACGGTCAGAGGAGAAAAACTGTTTTTT. This codes for CASSHYATVRGEKLFF. Combining the CDR3 with reference TRBV11-3 and TRBJ1-4 gives the whole variable domain EAGVVQSPRYKIIEKKQPVAFWCNPISGHNTLYWYLQNLGQGPELLIRYENEEAVDDSQLPKDRFSAERLKGVDSTLKIQPAELGDSAVYLCASSHYATVRGEKLFFGSGTQLSVL.

This clonotype was counted ten times or more. The gene calls are TRBV28 and TRBJ2-7; tentatively, D is TRBD1 (5 bases). The germline gives CDR1 MDHEN, CDR2 SYDVKM. The CDR3 length is 16 residues. V shed 3 bases and J shed 0 bases, with 15 bases lying between them. CDR3 coding DNA: TGTGCCAGCAGTTTCTCTCTTGCAGGGCTCTCCTACGAGCAGTACTTC. Amino acids: CASSFSLAGLSYEQYF.

Only a few counts were recorded for this clonotype. The chain carries TRBV18 and TRBJ2-2; 7 bases fit TRBD2. The CDR3 consists of 17 residues. The germline gives CDR1 KGHSH, CDR2 LQKENI. The V gene end was trimmed by 2 bases and the J gene end by 0 bases; junction bases not matched to a gene: 6. In nucleotides, the CDR3 is TGTGCCAGCTCACCATCCCCGCTAGCGGCGAACACCGGGGAGCTGTTTTTT. This sequence encodes CASSPSPLAANTGELFF.

This clonotype was found many times. CDR3 residues: CASSLEPGARGYTF. In DNA, the CDR3 is TGTGCCAGCAGCTTAGAGCCGGGGGCGCGGGGCTACACCTTC. V is TRBV11-2 and J is TRBJ1-2; D is perhaps TRBD1 (6 bases). The germline CDR1 and CDR2 sequences are SGHAT and FQNNGV. The CDR3 has 14 residues. Deletions cut 0 bases from V and 8 bases from J, with 13 bases between.

This clonotype came up a few times. This rearrangement joins TRBV29-1 to TRBJ2-5, with 8 bases identical to TRBD1. Losses at the gene ends were 6 bases for V and 2 bases for J; bases not matched to a gene: 5. This CDR3 has 13 residues. Germline CDR1 reads SQVTM; CDR2 reads ANQGSEA. CDR3 in amino acids: CSVRDRLQETQYF. The CDR3, as DNA: TGCAGCGTGCGGGACAGGCTACAAGAGACCCAGTACTTC. The full variable domain, with the rest looked up from reference TRBV29-1 and TRBJ2-5, is SAVISQKPSRDICQRGTSLTIQCQVDSQVTMMFWYRQQPGQSLTLIATANQGSEATYESGFVIDKFPISRPNLTFSTLTVSNMSPEDSSIYLCSVRDRLQETQYFGPGTRLLVL.

The chain is built from TRBV30 and TRBJ1-5; D ambiguous. Per the germline V gene, CDR1 is GTSNPN and CDR2 is SVGIG (reference sequence). This CDR3 has 13 amino acids. The V end was cut by 0 bases, the J end by 3 bases, with 6 bases between. This chain's CDR3 is CAWSVQDNQPQHF. CDR3 bases: TGTGCCTGGAGTGTACAAGACAATCAGCCCCAGCATTTT.

This clonotype was counted ten times or more. This chain links TRBV5-1 with TRBJ2-1; D not certain. V lost 6 bases to trimming and J lost 0 bases, with 19 bases between them. The CDR3 length is 17 residues. Germline V gene data show CDR1 as SGHRS and CDR2 as YFSETQ. In DNA, the CDR3 is TGCGCCAGCACCAACTTGCTGGACCAGTTCTCCTACAATGAGCAGTTCTTC. Protein: CASTNLLDQFSYNEQFF.

This clonotype has ten or more counts. The CDR3, as DNA: TGTGCCAGCAGCTTGGTAGGGGGTGGCGGCGAGCAGTACTTC. This codes for CASSLVGGGGEQYF. The V and J genes are TRBV11-1 and TRBJ2-7; TRBD1 is a possible D gene (6 bases). The V gene's germline CDR1 is SGHAT and CDR2 FQDESV (reference sequence). V was cut by 3 bases and J by 6 bases, with 15 bases left in between. The CDR3 extends over 14 amino acids.

This clonotype occurred a few times. The genes are TRBV14 and TRBJ1-6; the match to TRBD1 covers 9 bases. Per the germline V gene, CDR1 is SGHDN and CDR2 is FVKESK. CDR3 length: 15 amino acids. V lost 4 bases and J lost 6; bases outside the gene matches: 4. The CDR3 region is CASSRLGQGNSPLHF. The CDR3 DNA follows: TGTGCCAGCAGCCGCCTGGGACAGGGTAATTCACCCCTCCACTTT.

This clonotype was detected only a few times. The chain uses TRBV4-1 and TRBJ2-7, with D unresolved. V shed 0 bases and J shed 6 bases, with 6 bases lying between them. CDR1 MGHRA and CDR2 YSYEKL come from the germline V gene. The CDR3 extends over 12 amino acids. Here the CDR3 reads CASSQEVGEQYF. CDR3 nucleotides: TGCGCCAGCAGCCAAGAGGTCGGCGAGCAGTACTTC.

CDR3 amino acids: CASSLFYGQGENEKLFF. CDR3 DNA sequence: TGTGCCAGCAGCCTATTTTATGGACAGGGCGAAAATGAAAAACTGTTTTTT. The chain uses TRBV5-6 and TRBJ1-4; 8 bases are a match to TRBD1. CDR3 length equals 17 residues. Germline CDR1 is SGHDT and CDR2 is YYEEEE. V shed 4 bases and J 5 bases; nucleotides not matched to a gene: 13.

In its sample, this clonotype was seen a few times. The V gene is TRBV12-3 or TRBV12-4, the J gene TRBJ2-7, with D perhaps TRBD1 (5 bases). This CDR3 region has 13 residues. Trimming left V 6 bases short and J 3 bases short, with 12 bases between. CDR3 sequence: CASSFSRGYEQYF. As DNA, the CDR3 is TGTGCCAGCAGCTTTAGTAGGGGCTACGAGCAGTACTTC.

The J gene is TRBJ1-2, the V gene TRBV4-1, with D tentatively TRBD1 (6 bases). Germline V lookup: CDR1 MGHRA, CDR2 YSYEKL. Trimming stripped 1 base from V and 7 bases from J, with 13 bases between. The CDR3 length is 14 residues. The CDR3 here is CASSQVAGAGGYTF. CDR3 sequence (DNA): TGCGCCAGCAGCCAAGTGGCAGGGGCAGGTGGCTACACCTTC.

The rearrangement joins TRBV14 to TRBJ2-2, with a tentative D call TRBD1 (5 bases). The CDR3 is 16 residues long. V lost 3 bases to trimming and J lost 6 bases, with 17 bases between them. The germline gives CDR1 SGHDN, CDR2 FVKESK. The CDR3 region is CASSQIGPGLAGELFF. The CDR3 DNA follows: TGTGCCAGCAGCCAGATCGGTCCAGGGCTCGCCGGGGAGCTGTTTTTT. The full variable domain, in which reference TRBV14 and TRBJ2-2 provide the parts outside the CDR3, is EAGVTQFPSHSVIEKGQTVTLRCDPISGHDNLYWYRRVMGKEIKFLLHFVKESKQDESGMPNNRFLAERTGGTYSTLKVQPAELEDSGVYFCASSQIGPGLAGELFFGEGSRLTVL.

The rearrangement uses TRBV7-9 and TRBJ2-5, with a weak D call TRBD1 (6 bases). V was pared by 6 bases and J by 5 bases, with 10 bases between. The CDR3 sequence is 12 residues long. The germline V gene encodes CDR1 SEHNR and CDR2 FQNEAQ (reference sequence). In nucleotides, the CDR3 is TGTGCCAGCAGTCCTCAGGGGGAGACCCAGTACTTC. Translating it yields CASSPQGETQYF.

The rearrangement joins TRBV29-1 to TRBJ1-2, with 8 bases that match TRBD1. This CDR3 is built from 12 residues. Looked up from germline, CDR1 is SQVTM and CDR2 is ANQGSEA. J gave up 8 bases and V 3 bases, and 5 bases lay outside the gene matches. The CDR3 sequence: CSVEQGALGYTF. CDR3 DNA: TGCAGCGTTGAGCAGGGGGCTCTAGGCTACACCTTC.

This clonotype was recorded a few times. The rearrangement joins TRBV11-2 to TRBJ2-3, with D possibly TRBD1 on 5 matching bases. The CDR3 sequence is 16 residues long. Germline CDR1 reads SGHAT; CDR2 reads FQNNGV. V was clipped by 1 base and J by 1 base, with 12 bases between them. The CDR3 sequence is CASSLGANRRTDTQYF. CDR3 coding DNA: TGTGCCAGCAGCTTAGGGGCGAACAGGCGCACAGATACGCAGTATTTT. Variable domain in full (rest from reference TRBV11-2 and TRBJ2-3): EAGVAQSPRYKIIEKRQSVAFWCNPISGHATLYWYQQILGQGPKLLIQFQNNGVVDDSQLPKDRFSAERLKGVDSTLKIQPAKLEDSAVYLCASSLGANRRTDTQYFGPGTRLTVL.

This chain links TRBV12-3 or TRBV12-4 with TRBJ2-2; D is unresolved. This CDR3 is 14 amino acids long. Trimming took off 5 bases at V and 5 bases at J, with 12 bases between the two ends. The CDR3 here is CASSPTSRTGELFF. As DNA, the CDR3 is TGTGCCAGCAGTCCCACAAGCCGGACCGGGGAGCTGTTTTTT.

This clonotype was counted between two and nine times. The chain combines TRBV6-5 with TRBJ2-7; TRBD1 agrees at 7 bases. The CDR3 consists of 15 residues. CDR1 is MNHEY, CDR2 SVGAGI, per germline. The V gene end was trimmed by 0 bases and the J gene end by 1 base; junction bases not matched to a gene: 3. CDR3 sequence (DNA): TGTGCCAGCAGTTACTCCAGGGGGAATTCCTACGAGCAGTACTTC. Its translation is CASSYSRGNSYEQYF.

The chain recombines TRBV9 with TRBJ2-7; unclear D gene. The V gene lost 0 bases and the J gene lost 4 bases, with 8 bases spanning the gap. Germline V gene lookup returns CDR1 SGDLS and CDR2 YYNGEE. The CDR3 runs 13 residues. CDR3 sequence reads: CASSVGYNYEQYF. The CDR3, as DNA: TGTGCCAGCAGCGTAGGTTACAATTACGAGCAGTACTTC. Based on the CDR3 plus reference TRBV9 and TRBJ2-7, the full variable domain is DSGVTQTPKHLITATGQRVTLRCSPRSGDLSVYWYQQSLDQGLQFLIQYYNGEERAKGNILERFSAQQFPDLHSELNLSSLELGDSALYFCASSVGYNYEQYFGPGTRLTVT.

The V and J genes are TRBV20-1 and TRBJ2-7; D possibly matches TRBD1 or TRBD2 (7 bases each). Per the germline V gene, CDR1 is DFQATT and CDR2 is SNEGSKA (reference sequence). The CDR3 has 18 amino acids. V was clipped by 5 bases and J by 7 bases, with 33 bases between them. The DNA of the CDR3 is TGCAGTGCTGTGCGGGACAGCTTCTTTGGACCCCTGGGGGGGGAGCAGTACTTC. Translating it yields CSAVRDSFFGPLGGEQYF.

The sample holds a few counts of this clonotype. The chain uses TRBV7-9 and TRBJ2-1; 9 positions match TRBD2. Germline CDR1 SEHNR, CDR2 FQNEAQ (reference sequence). V lost 5 bases and J lost 8; bases outside the gene matches: 13. The CDR3 spans 16 residues. The CDR3 DNA reads TGTGCCAGCAGCCCCCTACGCGGGAGGGCCGTGCATGAGCAGTTCTTC. Translation: CASSPLRGRAVHEQFF.

The rearrangement links TRBV18 to TRBJ1-1; maybe TRBD1 (5 bases). The CDR3 sequence is 13 residues long. Germline V gene lookup returns CDR1 KGHSH and CDR2 LQKENI. Trimming pared 1 base from V and 3 bases from J, leaving 6 bases between. DNA of the CDR3: TGTGCCAGCTCACCACGAGGGGACACTGAAGCTTTCTTT. Protein sequence: CASSPRGDTEAFF.

V gene TRBV5-5 combines with J gene TRBJ2-5; D might be TRBD1 (6 bases). The CDR3 extends over 12 amino acids. The germline CDR1 and CDR2 sequences are SGHKS and YYEKEE (reference sequence). V shed 3 bases and J shed 4 bases, with 7 bases lying between them. CDR3 amino acids: CASSSGAETQYF. DNA of the CDR3: TGTGCCAGCAGCTCAGGGGCAGAGACCCAGTACTTC.